Presented here are 16 T cell receptor beta chains from one specimen sequenced in a study of beta chain features in type 1 diabetes. Findings and limits, study-wide: In all four CD4+ subsets, TCRB CDR3 length was significantly, moderately reduced in type 1 diabetes.

Expressed TCRB transcripts were sequenced after all isolated RNA was converted to cDNA. Assay: immunoSEQ multiplex PCR; the TCRdb copy retains only in-frame clones and omits some. The sample includes around 150,000 clones, almost 65% seen only once; the top ten take about 0.081%. No antigen has been assigned to these receptors. The source material was naive CD4+ T cells from blood. The receptors were gathered from a man aged 25-45 years with type 1 diabetes.

The rearrangement links TRBV13 to TRBJ1-2; TRBD1 agrees at 8 bases. The length of the CDR3 is 15 residues. V gave up 4 bases and J gave up 4 bases; unmatched junction bases: 8. Germline-derived CDR1 and CDR2 are PRHDT and FYEKMQ (reference sequence). CDR3 protein: CASSSRDRLGYGYTF. In DNA, the CDR3 is TGTGCCAGCAGCTCAAGGGACAGGTTAGGCTATGGCTACACCTTC.

This chain links TRBV10-3 with TRBJ2-3, with 8 positions matching TRBD1. From germline, CDR1 is ENHRY and CDR2 SYGVKD. V lost 8 bases, J lost 5 bases, and 12 bases stayed unmatched. This CDR3 contains 15 residues. DNA of the CDR3: TGTGCCATCTGGGGTCGACAGGGGTTGGGAGATACGCAGTATTTT. Translation gives CAIWGRQGLGDTQYF.

There are a few counts of this clone. The J gene is TRBJ1-1, the V gene TRBV20-1; unclear D gene. This CDR3 contains 10 residues. The V gene's germline CDR1 is DFQATT and CDR2 SNEGSKA (reference sequence). The CDR3 coding sequence is TGCACTCGATGGAAGGCCGAAGCTTTCTTT. Protein sequence: CTRWKAEAFF.

The chain carries TRBV5-1 and TRBJ2-2; D is ambiguous. V was trimmed by 2 bases and J by 3 bases, leaving 2 bases between them. This CDR3 is built from 12 residues. Germline loops: CDR1 SGHRS, CDR2 YFSETQ. The CDR3 loop reads CASSLDTGELFF. In DNA form, the CDR3 reads TGCGCCAGCAGCTTAGACACCGGGGAGCTGTTTTTT. Full variable domain (outside the CDR3, taken from reference TRBV5-1 and TRBJ2-2): KAGVTQTPRYLIKTRGQQVTLSCSPISGHRSVSWYQQTPGQGLQFLFEYFSETQRNKGNFPGRFSGRQFSNSRSEMNVSTLELGDSALYLCASSLDTGELFFGEGSRLTVL.

The V gene is TRBV9, the J gene TRBJ2-3; D could derive from TRBD1 or TRBD2 (5 bases each). V was shortened by 0 bases and J by 6 bases, with 8 bases between the two germline ends. The CDR3 loop spans 13 amino acids. Per germline, CDR1 SGDLS and CDR2 YYNGEE. The CDR3 nucleotides are TGTGCCAGCAGCGTAGCGGGGCGGGATACGCAGTATTTT. Translating gives CASSVAGRDTQYF.

The chain is built from TRBV14 and TRBJ1-2; D remains ambiguous. The germline gives CDR1 SGHDN, CDR2 FVKESK. V shed 10 bases and J shed 3 bases, with 21 bases lying between them. The CDR3 is 15 amino acids. The CDR3 DNA follows: TGTGCCACCAAGCGCTTGGACCCCCTCGACTATGGCTACACCTTC. It encodes CATKRLDPLDYGYTF.

The rearrangement uses TRBV6-5 and TRBJ2-3, with 8 bases aligning to TRBD1. Germline CDR1 and CDR2: MNHEY and SVGAGI. With V trimmed by 2 bases and J by 8 bases, 6 bases remained unmatched. This CDR3 is built from 14 residues. CDR3 residues: CASSYAAGGFTQYF. The CDR3 nucleotides are TGTGCCAGCAGTTACGCGGCAGGGGGCTTTACGCAGTATTTT.

The V call is TRBV7-9, the J call TRBJ2-1; D is possibly TRBD1 (7 bases). This CDR3 has 13 residues. The V end lost 5 bases, the J end lost 10 bases, and 15 bases lay between the germline ends. CDR1 SEHNR and CDR2 FQNEAQ come from the germline V gene (reference sequence). The CDR3 here is CASSRRQGGEQFF. The CDR3 bases are TGTGCCAGCAGCCGTAGACAGGGAGGCGAGCAGTTCTTC. Using reference TRBV7-9 and TRBJ2-1 for the parts outside the CDR3, the full variable domain is DTGVSQNPRHKITKRGQNVTFRCDPISEHNRLYWYRQTLGQGPEFLTYFQNEAQLEKSRLLSDRFSAERPKGSFSTLEIQRTEQGDSAMYLCASSRRQGGEQFFGPGTRLTVL.

The rearrangement uses TRBV18 and TRBJ2-1; 8 bases are a match to TRBD2. The CDR3 runs to 14 residues. The germline V gene has CDR1 KGHSH and CDR2 LQKENI. The trim removed 3 bases at V and 3 bases at J, leaving 1 base unmatched. CDR3 amino acids: CASSPGTSYNEQFF. CDR3 nucleotides: TGTGCCAGCTCACCCGGGACTAGCTACAATGAGCAGTTCTTC.

The chain links TRBV5-6 to TRBJ2-5; 7 bases map to TRBD2. This CDR3 is 14 amino acids long. The J segment lost 4 bases and the V segment lost 0 bases, leaving 3 bases of the junction unmatched. The germline V gene has CDR1 SGHDT and CDR2 YYEEEE. The chain's CDR3 is CASSLEGGSETQYF. CDR3 DNA sequence: TGTGCCAGCAGCTTGGAGGGAGGGTCAGAGACCCAGTACTTC.

This sequence joins TRBV30 and TRBJ1-2; D is unclear. CDR1 is GTSNPN, CDR2 SVGIG, per germline (reference sequence). V gave up 3 bases and J gave up 4 bases, with 12 bases separating them. The CDR3 runs to 13 residues. CDR3 in DNA: TGTGCCTGGAGCCATCTGACGGTCTATGGCTACACCTTC. Translated: CAWSHLTVYGYTF.

This clone was detected only a few times. The rearrangement uses TRBV2 and TRBJ1-1, with D hard to call. V lost 7 bases to trimming and J lost 6 bases, with 15 bases between them. The CDR3 length is 13 residues. Germline assignment: CDR1 SNHLY and CDR2 FYNNEI. The CDR3 here is CASTVEGDAEAFF. The CDR3, as DNA: TGTGCCAGCACGGTGGAGGGTGACGCTGAAGCTTTCTTT.

The chain employs TRBV9 and TRBJ2-3; unclear D gene. The CDR3 contains 16 residues. V was pared by 0 bases and J by 4 bases, with 15 bases between. The germline CDR1 and CDR2 sequences are SGDLS and YYNGEE. CDR3 coding DNA: TGTGCCAGCAGCGTAGGCCCCCACTTGATGTCAGATACGCAGTATTTT. This codes for CASSVGPHLMSDTQYF. Complete variable domain (other parts from reference TRBV9 and TRBJ2-3): DSGVTQTPKHLITATGQRVTLRCSPRSGDLSVYWYQQSLDQGLQFLIQYYNGEERAKGNILERFSAQQFPDLHSELNLSSLELGDSALYFCASSVGPHLMSDTQYFGPGTRLTVL.

The gene calls are TRBV29-1 and TRBJ1-1; possible D gene TRBD1, 6 bases. This CDR3 region has 13 residues. Trimming stripped 2 bases from V and 1 base from J, with 8 bases between. Germline CDR1 and CDR2: SQVTM and ANQGSEA. This chain's CDR3 is CSVESGQNTEAFF. CDR3 DNA: TGCAGCGTTGAATCGGGACAGAACACTGAAGCTTTCTTT.

This sequence joins TRBV7-9 and TRBJ2-5; D possibly uses TRBD1 or TRBD2 (5 bases each). The CDR3 has 12 amino acids. The V end lost 1 base, the J end lost 6 bases, and 6 bases lay between the germline ends. Germline loops: CDR1 SEHNR, CDR2 FQNEAQ (reference sequence). CDR3 sequence (DNA): TGTGCCAGCAGCTTAGGGGGACAGACCCAGTACTTC. Protein sequence: CASSLGGQTQYF.

This clone has just one count. V gene TRBV7-2 combines with J gene TRBJ2-5, with 12 bases aligning to TRBD1. Germline lookup yields CDR1 SGHTA and CDR2 FQGNSA. The CDR3 covers 16 residues. V lost 5 bases to trimming and J lost 5 bases; unmatched junction nucleotides: 9. Here the CDR3 DNA reads TGTGCCAGCAGCATTGTGGGACAGGGGGCTCGGGAGACCCAGTACTTC. Protein product: CASSIVGQGARETQYF. Full variable domain (outside the CDR3, taken from reference TRBV7-2 and TRBJ2-5): GAGVSQSPSNKVTEKGKDVELRCDPISGHTALYWYRQSLGQGLEFLIYFQGNSAPDKSGLPSDRFSAERTGGSVSTLTIQRTQQEDSAVYLCASSIVGQGARETQYFGPGTRLLVL.